This T cell receptor (beta chain) was captured by sequencing in a study of CD4 T cells in relation to SARS-CoV-2 and coronaviruses. Assay used: immunoSEQ multiplex PCR; TCRdb lists only in-frame clones, some missing. The table includes about 26,000 clones, around two thirds detected once. The CDR3 is made up of 13 amino acids. Germline CDR1 SQVTM, CDR2 ANQGSEA. V dropped 3 bases and J dropped 5; count of bases not matched to a gene: 4. Unexposed donor CD4+ T cells date from about 2011-2019, before the COVID-19 pandemic. After 10 to 11 days of culture, CD4+ T cells were isolated. As regards this clone: What it binds is unknown.

Sequenced: CD4+ T cells from PBMCs, cultured in vitro. The clonotype was recovered from a human donor in good health. The rearrangement uses TRBV29-1 and TRBJ2-3, with 8 bases that match TRBD2. For the CDR3, the DNA is TGCAGCGTTGATAGAGCGGGAGTAGATACGCAGTATTTT. Translation: CSVDRAGVDTQYF.